The TCR beta chain under discussion was sequenced for a study of T cell responses to AZD1222 COVID-19 vaccine. The data were produced by immunoSEQ multiplex PCR, yet TCRdb's version contains in-frame clones alone and is incomplete. The sample lists roughly 110,000 clones, more than 75% seen once, with approximately 22% in the top ten. The CDR3 runs 12 residues. CDR1 is MNHEY, CDR2 SVGAGI, per germline. The V gene end was trimmed by 8 bases and the J gene end by 5 bases; junction bases not matched to a gene: 4. This sequence originates from an adult in good health. V gene TRBV6-5 combines with J gene TRBJ1-2; 8 nucleotides match TRBD1. The sample here was peripheral blood, taken on day 0 of AZD1222 vaccination. The CDR3 reads CASRTGLYGYTF. The CDR3 coding sequence is TGTGCCAGCCGGACAGGGCTATATGGCTACACCTTC.